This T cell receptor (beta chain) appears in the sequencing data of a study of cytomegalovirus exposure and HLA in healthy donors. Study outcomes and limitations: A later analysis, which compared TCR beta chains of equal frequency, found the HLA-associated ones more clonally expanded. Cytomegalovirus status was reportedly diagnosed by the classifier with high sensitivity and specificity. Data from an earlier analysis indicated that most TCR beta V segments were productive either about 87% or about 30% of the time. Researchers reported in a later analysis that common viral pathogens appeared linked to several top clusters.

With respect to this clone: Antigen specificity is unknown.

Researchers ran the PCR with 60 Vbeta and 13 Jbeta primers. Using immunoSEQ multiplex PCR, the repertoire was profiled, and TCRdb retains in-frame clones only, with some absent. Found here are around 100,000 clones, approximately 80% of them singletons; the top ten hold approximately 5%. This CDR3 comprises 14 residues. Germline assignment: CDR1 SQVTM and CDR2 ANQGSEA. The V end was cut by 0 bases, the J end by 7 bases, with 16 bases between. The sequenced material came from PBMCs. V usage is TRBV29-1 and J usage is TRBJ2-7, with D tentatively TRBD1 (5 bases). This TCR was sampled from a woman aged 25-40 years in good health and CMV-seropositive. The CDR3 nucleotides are TGCAGCGTTGAAGATCGGAGCAGGGTAGGAGAGCAGTACTTC. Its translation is CSVEDRSRVGEQYF.